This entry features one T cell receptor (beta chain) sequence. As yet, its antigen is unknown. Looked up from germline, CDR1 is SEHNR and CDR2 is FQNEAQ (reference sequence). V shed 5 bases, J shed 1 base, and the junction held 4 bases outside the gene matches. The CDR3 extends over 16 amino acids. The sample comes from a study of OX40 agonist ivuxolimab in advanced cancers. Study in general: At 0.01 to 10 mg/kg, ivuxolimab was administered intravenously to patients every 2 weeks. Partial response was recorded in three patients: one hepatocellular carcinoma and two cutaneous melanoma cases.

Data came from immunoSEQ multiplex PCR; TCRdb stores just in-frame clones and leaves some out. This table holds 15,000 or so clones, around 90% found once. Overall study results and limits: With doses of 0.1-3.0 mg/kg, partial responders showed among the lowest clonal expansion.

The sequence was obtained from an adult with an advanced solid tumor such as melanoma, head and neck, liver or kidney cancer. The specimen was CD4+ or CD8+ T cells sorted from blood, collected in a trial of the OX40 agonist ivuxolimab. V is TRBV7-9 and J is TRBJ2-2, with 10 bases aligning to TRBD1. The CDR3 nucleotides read TGTGCCAGCAGCACCGGACAGGGGGGGAACACCGGGGAGCTGTTTTTT. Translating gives CASSTGQGGNTGELFF.